This T cell receptor (beta chain) was sequenced in a study of blood T cell repertoires in COVID-19. Individuals drawn from about two dozen US areas were about 18 to 95 years old. Clones were read by immunoSEQ multiplex PCR, and TCRdb kept only the in-frame ones, dropping some. This sample yields more than 300,000 clones, of which roughly 90% are seen a single time; around 0.94% belongs to the top ten. CDR1 and CDR2 (germline): LGHNA, YNFKEQ. J was trimmed by 7 bases and V by 4 bases; bases with no gene match: 13. The CDR3 loop spans 16 amino acids. This clonotype was obtained from a middle-aged woman who had been exposed to COVID-19. The chain links TRBV4-2 to TRBJ1-2, with 9 bases fitting TRBD1. Sequenced sample: PBMCs or T cells enriched from blood (not recorded which). CDR3 in amino acids: CASSPSDAGQGIGYTF. CDR3 coding DNA: TGTGCCAGCAGCCCCTCTGACGCGGGACAGGGTATTGGCTACACCTTC.